This TCR beta chain came from a study of blood T cell repertoires in COVID-19. The wider study: COVID-19 samples from acute and convalescent phases originated in the United States, Italy and Spain. The cDNA or gDNA used as material had been derived from T cells, B-cell-depleted T cells, or PBMCs.

In the study's own analysis: Quantification of nucleated cells was approximated via reference gene primer amplification. Produced via immunoSEQ multiplex PCR; TCRdb's table is partial and in-frame only. That table furnishes V, J and clone size, whereas the DNA furnished D and trimming. The sample carries some 450,000 clones, approximately 88% recorded once. This CDR3 contains 15 residues. Germline CDR1 is MDHEN and CDR2 is SYDVKM. The germline V and J ends were trimmed by 8 bases and 4 bases, with 20 bases remaining between them. Patients in Seattle were enrolled during active infection, then followed longitudinally.

The sample was peripheral blood. The chain is built from TRBV28 and TRBJ1-1; possibly TRBD1 for D (5 bases). This TCR was sampled from a woman aged 50 to 60 with COVID-19, enrolled during active disease. CDR3: CASQKTQGIGTEAFF. The DNA for the CDR3 is TGTGCCAGCCAGAAGACCCAGGGAATTGGCACTGAAGCTTTCTTT.